A selection of T cell receptor beta chains follows, all from one sample in a study of blood T cell repertoires in COVID-19. Using immunoSEQ multiplex PCR, the repertoire was profiled, and TCRdb retains in-frame clones only, with some absent. The sample lists around 250,000 clones, about 91% occurring once. Material: PBMCs or T cells enriched from blood (not recorded which). These receptors all stem from a human donor in a cohort exposed to, infected with or recovered from COVID-19 (not recorded which). The donor label of this sample is uncertain. Each CDR3 is given with its conserved first and last residue. The order of the fields is clone size, D gene, V gene, J gene, CDR3 DNA, CDR3 protein. D genes are given only for firm matches. Rows give clone size only sometimes, using once, few, many, or a class for an expanded clone.

abundance: -
d_gene: -
v_gene: TRBV5-1
j_gene: TRBJ2-1
CDR3nt: TGCGCCAGCAGCTTGGGACAGTACAATGAGCAGTTCTTC
CDR3aa: CASSLGQYNEQFF

abundance: -
d_gene: -
v_gene: TRBV6-5
j_gene: TRBJ1-4
CDR3nt: TGTGCCAGCAGCGTCACAATCAACAGGGATGAAAAACTGTTTTTT
CDR3aa: CASSVTINRDEKLFF

abundance: few
d_gene: -
v_gene: TRBV15
j_gene: TRBJ1-5
CDR3nt: TGTGCCACCAGCAGAGATAGACAGCCCCAGCATTTT
CDR3aa: CATSRDRQPQHF

abundance: few
d_gene: TRBD1
v_gene: TRBV24-1
j_gene: TRBJ2-3
CDR3nt: TGTGCCACCAGTGGTGCCTCCGGGACAGGGTACGCAGATACGCAGTATTTT
CDR3aa: CATSGASGTGYADTQYF

abundance: -
d_gene: TRBD1
v_gene: TRBV6-5
j_gene: TRBJ1-5
CDR3nt: TGTGCCAGCAGTTTAGACAGGGGACCCAATCAGCCCCAGCATTTT
CDR3aa: CASSLDRGPNQPQHF

abundance: -
d_gene: -
v_gene: TRBV9
j_gene: TRBJ2-2
CDR3nt: TGTGCCAGCAGCGCCCCGACAGCTACCACCGGGGAGCTGTTTTTT
CDR3aa: CASSAPTATTGELFF

abundance: -
d_gene: -
v_gene: TRBV5-1
j_gene: TRBJ1-4
CDR3nt: TGCGCCAGCAGCTCCTCTCCCCCAGGGGTACAGAGTGAAAAACTGTTTTTT
CDR3aa: CASSSSPPGVQSEKLFF

abundance: -
d_gene: TRBD1
v_gene: TRBV27
j_gene: TRBJ1-2
CDR3nt: TGTGCCAGCAGCTTTTCTTTCGGACAGGGGATCTATGGCTACACCTTC
CDR3aa: CASSFSFGQGIYGYTF

abundance: -
d_gene: TRBD1
v_gene: TRBV9
j_gene: TRBJ2-3
CDR3nt: TGTGCCAGCAGCCCGCTAGGACAGGGTGAGGATACGCAGTATTTT
CDR3aa: CASSPLGQGEDTQYF

abundance: few
d_gene: -
v_gene: TRBV6-2/TRBV6-3
j_gene: TRBJ1-2
CDR3nt: TGTGCCAGCAGTTACGGCCCCGGCGGCTATGGCTACACCTTC
CDR3aa: CASSYGPGGYGYTF

abundance: -
d_gene: TRBD2
v_gene: TRBV7-6
j_gene: TRBJ2-7
CDR3nt: TGTGCCAGCAGCTTAGTCGGAGCGGGGTTCTACGAGCAGTACTTC
CDR3aa: CASSLVGAGFYEQYF

abundance: once
d_gene: -
v_gene: TRBV3-1/TRBV3-2
j_gene: TRBJ1-3
CDR3nt: TGTGCCAGCAGCCAAGATGGGGGGAGCTCTGGAAACACCATATATTTT
CDR3aa: CASSQDGGSSGNTIYF

abundance: -
d_gene: -
v_gene: TRBV4-1
j_gene: TRBJ2-5
CDR3nt: TGCGCCAGCAGTTACGCTCCGGCACGGGGGGAGACCCAGTACTTC
CDR3aa: CASSYAPARGETQYF

abundance: once
d_gene: TRBD1
v_gene: TRBV6-5
j_gene: TRBJ1-6
CDR3nt: TGTGCCAGCAGCCTGGGACAGGGTTATTCACCCCTCCACTTT
CDR3aa: CASSLGQGYSPLHF

abundance: -
d_gene: TRBD2
v_gene: TRBV19
j_gene: TRBJ2-7
CDR3nt: TGTGCCAGTAGTACCGTCGGGGGGTACGAGCAGTACTTC
CDR3aa: CASSTVGGYEQYF

abundance: -
d_gene: -
v_gene: TRBV7-9
j_gene: TRBJ1-6
CDR3nt: TGTGCCAGCAGCTTAGCAGGGGGTCAATCACCCCTCCACTTT
CDR3aa: CASSLAGGQSPLHF

abundance: once
d_gene: -
v_gene: TRBV4-2
j_gene: TRBJ2-7
CDR3nt: TGTGCCAGCAGCCAAGAATGGGGGGACGAGCAGTACTTC
CDR3aa: CASSQEWGDEQYF

abundance: -
d_gene: TRBD1
v_gene: TRBV9
j_gene: TRBJ1-1
CDR3nt: TGTGCCAGCAGCGAGGGGACAGGGAGATCCGACACTGAAGCTTTCTTT
CDR3aa: CASSEGTGRSDTEAFF

abundance: -
d_gene: TRBD2
v_gene: TRBV2
j_gene: TRBJ2-3
CDR3nt: TGTGCTTCCTCCCCCGGACTAGCGGGGGTCACGAATACGCAGTATTTT
CDR3aa: CASSPGLAGVTNTQYF

abundance: -
d_gene: TRBD2
v_gene: TRBV2
j_gene: TRBJ2-2
CDR3nt: TGTGCCAGCAGAACCCTAGGGGAGGGGAGCAACGGGGAGCTGTTTTTT
CDR3aa: CASRTLGEGSNGELFF

abundance: -
d_gene: -
v_gene: TRBV9
j_gene: TRBJ1-2
CDR3nt: TGTGCCAGCAGCGTAGTGGAGGGTCATGGCTACACCTTC
CDR3aa: CASSVVEGHGYTF

abundance: once
d_gene: -
v_gene: TRBV30
j_gene: TRBJ2-2
CDR3nt: TGTGCCTGGACACGGGGTTATGGCAGGGGGGCCGGGGAGCTGTTTTTT
CDR3aa: CAWTRGYGRGAGELFF

abundance: -
d_gene: -
v_gene: TRBV19
j_gene: TRBJ1-5
CDR3nt: TGTGCCAGTACCTCTCGGGAGGCGACTCAGCCCCAGCATTTT
CDR3aa: CASTSREATQPQHF

abundance: -
d_gene: TRBD1
v_gene: TRBV18
j_gene: TRBJ1-2
CDR3nt: TGTGCCAGCTCCCGACAGGGGGCGCAAAATGGCTACACCTTC
CDR3aa: CASSRQGAQNGYTF

abundance: -
d_gene: TRBD2
v_gene: TRBV4-1
j_gene: TRBJ2-1
CDR3nt: TGCGCCAGCAGCCTCGGGGGGGCCGGGAATGAGCAGTTCTTC
CDR3aa: CASSLGGAGNEQFF

abundance: -
d_gene: TRBD1
v_gene: TRBV6-4
j_gene: TRBJ2-3
CDR3nt: TGTGCCAGCAGTGGAGGGGGCCCCTCGTATTTT
CDR3aa: CASSGGGPSYF

abundance: -
d_gene: TRBD1
v_gene: TRBV5-1
j_gene: TRBJ1-1
CDR3nt: TGCGCCAGCGGTGCGACAGGGACGAACACTGAAGCTTTCTTT
CDR3aa: CASGATGTNTEAFF

abundance: -
d_gene: -
v_gene: TRBV11-2
j_gene: TRBJ1-4
CDR3nt: TGTGCCAGCAGCATGACCGGGGGGCCTACTAATGAAAAACTGTTTTTT
CDR3aa: CASSMTGGPTNEKLFF

abundance: -
d_gene: TRBD2
v_gene: TRBV5-6
j_gene: TRBJ2-3
CDR3nt: TGTGCCAGCACCCCCACGGGGGGGCCTAGCACAGATACGCAGTATTTT
CDR3aa: CASTPTGGPSTDTQYF

abundance: -
d_gene: -
v_gene: TRBV10-1
j_gene: TRBJ1-2
CDR3nt: TGCGCCAGCAGTACCCTTCGACAGCACTATGGCTACACCTTC
CDR3aa: CASSTLRQHYGYTF

abundance: -
d_gene: TRBD1
v_gene: TRBV6-5
j_gene: TRBJ1-1
CDR3nt: TGTGCCAGCAGAGTACAGGGGGACACTGAAGCTTTCTTT
CDR3aa: CASRVQGDTEAFF

abundance: few
d_gene: TRBD1
v_gene: TRBV10-1
j_gene: TRBJ1-1
CDR3nt: TGCGCCAGCGACGGGTACAGGGGGATGAACACTGAAGCTTTCTTT
CDR3aa: CASDGYRGMNTEAFF

abundance: once
d_gene: TRBD1
v_gene: TRBV9
j_gene: TRBJ1-2
CDR3nt: TGTGCCAGCAGCGTAGCGCAGGGGGCCGGCTATGGCTACACCTTC
CDR3aa: CASSVAQGAGYGYTF

abundance: -
d_gene: TRBD1
v_gene: TRBV4-1
j_gene: TRBJ2-7
CDR3nt: TGCGCCAGCAGCCAACGAATAATACCGGACAGGGACTACGAGCAGTACTTC
CDR3aa: CASSQRIIPDRDYEQYF

abundance: -
d_gene: -
v_gene: TRBV15
j_gene: TRBJ2-5
CDR3nt: TGTGCCACCAGCAGATCGAGGGGGGGCGAGACCCAGTACTTC
CDR3aa: CATSRSRGGETQYF

abundance: -
d_gene: -
v_gene: TRBV18
j_gene: TRBJ2-1
CDR3nt: TGTGCCAGCTCACTTGGGGGGTTCAAAAGGAATGAGCAGTTCTTC
CDR3aa: CASSLGGFKRNEQFF

abundance: -
d_gene: TRBD1
v_gene: TRBV9
j_gene: TRBJ1-3
CDR3nt: TGTGCCAGCAGCCCCCGTCCACAGGGGTATAGTGGAAACACCATATATTTT
CDR3aa: CASSPRPQGYSGNTIYF

abundance: -
d_gene: TRBD1
v_gene: TRBV9
j_gene: TRBJ2-4
CDR3nt: TGTGCCAGCAGCCCAATACAGGGGACCTTAGCCAAAAACATTCAGTACTTC
CDR3aa: CASSPIQGTLAKNIQYF

abundance: -
d_gene: -
v_gene: TRBV4-1
j_gene: TRBJ2-3
CDR3nt: TGCGCCAGCAGCCAAGGTGAGGTAGATACGCAGTATTTT
CDR3aa: CASSQGEVDTQYF

abundance: -
d_gene: TRBD1
v_gene: TRBV5-1
j_gene: TRBJ2-5
CDR3nt: TGCGCCAGCAGCTTGGAAACAGGGGCTAGAGAGACCCAGTACTTC
CDR3aa: CASSLETGARETQYF

abundance: -
d_gene: -
v_gene: TRBV19
j_gene: TRBJ2-1
CDR3nt: TGTGCCAGTAGTATACAGTCCGGGAATGAGCAGTTCTTC
CDR3aa: CASSIQSGNEQFF

abundance: -
d_gene: -
v_gene: TRBV7-2
j_gene: TRBJ2-1
CDR3nt: TGTGCCAGCAGCTACCTTCTAGCGAGCAATGAGCAGTTCTTC
CDR3aa: CASSYLLASNEQFF

abundance: -
d_gene: -
v_gene: TRBV15
j_gene: TRBJ2-1
CDR3nt: TGTGCCACCAGCAGCGGTTCCGGTCGATACAATGAGCAGTTCTTC
CDR3aa: CATSSGSGRYNEQFF

abundance: few
d_gene: -
v_gene: TRBV2
j_gene: TRBJ1-2
CDR3nt: TGTGCCAGCAGTGATTCGGACACGGACTACACCTTC
CDR3aa: CASSDSDTDYTF

abundance: -
d_gene: TRBD2
v_gene: TRBV9
j_gene: TRBJ2-3
CDR3nt: TGTGCCAGCAGCTTATCTAGCGGGGGAGGCTACACAGATACGCAGTATTTT
CDR3aa: CASSLSSGGGYTDTQYF

abundance: once
d_gene: TRBD2
v_gene: TRBV10-2
j_gene: TRBJ2-1
CDR3nt: TGCGCCAGCAGTGTAGGACTAGCGGGGTACAATGAGCAGTTCTTC
CDR3aa: CASSVGLAGYNEQFF

abundance: -
d_gene: TRBD1
v_gene: TRBV18
j_gene: TRBJ2-3
CDR3nt: TGTGCCAGCTCACCGCCCTGGACAGGTAGCACAGATACGCAGTATTTT
CDR3aa: CASSPPWTGSTDTQYF

abundance: -
d_gene: -
v_gene: TRBV6-5
j_gene: TRBJ1-2
CDR3nt: TGTGCCAGCAGGCCCAGGGGCCCAGAAGGTGGCTACACCTTC
CDR3aa: CASRPRGPEGGYTF